This T cell receptor beta chain was documented in a study of T-cell memory formation after mild COVID-19. Study-wide findings and caveats: Clones that contracted from day 15 to 85 were balanced CD4/CD8, while later expanders leaned CD4+. A second wave of clones peaked on day 37, and their SARS-CoV-2 specificity went unconfirmed. Among contracting clones, CD4+ were mainly CM/EM and CD8+ enriched in EMRA.

The CDR3 extends over 20 amino acids. Unmatched junction bases numbered 23, after V lost 5 bases and J lost 6 bases. Constant-segment primers and 5'RACE yielded cDNA libraries for TCR alpha and TCR beta, each carrying sample barcodes and UMIs. TCRdb itself ran the 5' RACE reads through MiXCR, one entry per CDR3 protein. Counted here are about 440,000 distinct CDR3 sequences, 20% occurring once; the ten biggest clones make up about 8.8%. For this clonotype: Its antigen is not known.

The material sequenced was PBMCs or a T cell subset sorted from them (not recorded which). This chain links TRBV12-3 or TRBV12-4 with TRBJ2-3; TRBD2 matches at 10 bases. The clonotype originates from an adult woman who had mild COVID-19 (a few samples of this study predate the infection). Cell type and time point are not known. CDR3 coding DNA: TGTGCCAGCAGTCCTCCCCGTATTAGCGGGAGGTCCCCCCGCAACGATACGCAGTATTTT. As protein: CASSPPRISGRSPRNDTQYF.